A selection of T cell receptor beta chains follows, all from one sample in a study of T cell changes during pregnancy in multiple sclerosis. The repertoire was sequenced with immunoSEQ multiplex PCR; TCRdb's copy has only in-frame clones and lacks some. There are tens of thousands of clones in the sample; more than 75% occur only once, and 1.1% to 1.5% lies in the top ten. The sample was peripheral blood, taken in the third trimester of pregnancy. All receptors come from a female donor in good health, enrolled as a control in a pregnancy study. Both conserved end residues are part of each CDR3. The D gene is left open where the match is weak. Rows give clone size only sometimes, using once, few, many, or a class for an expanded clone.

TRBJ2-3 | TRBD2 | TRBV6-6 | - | TGTGCCAGCATCCAAAGGCGGGGGGACACAGATACGCAGTATTTT | CASIQRRGDTDTQYF
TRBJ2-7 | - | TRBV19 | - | TGTGCCAGTAGTGCCCCGGACAGCAGCTCCTACGAGCAGTACTTC | CASSAPDSSSYEQYF
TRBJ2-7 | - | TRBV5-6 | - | TGTGCCAGCAGCTTGGTTACGGCAGGTCCCTACGAGCAGTACTTC | CASSLVTAGPYEQYF
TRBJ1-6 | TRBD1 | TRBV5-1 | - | TGCGCCAGCAGCTTAAAAGGGGGCAGATCACCCCTCCACTTT | CASSLKGGRSPLHF
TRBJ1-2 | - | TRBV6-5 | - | TGTGCCAGCCGGATCGGACAGTACTATGGCTACACCTTC | CASRIGQYYGYTF
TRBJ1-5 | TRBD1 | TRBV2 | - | TGTGCCAGCAGCGTCGGGACAGGGGGCTTTCAGCCCCAGCATTTT | CASSVGTGGFQPQHF
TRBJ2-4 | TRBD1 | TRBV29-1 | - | TGCAGCGTTGGGGCAGGGGGTTCCAAAAACATTCAGTACTTC | CSVGAGGSKNIQYF
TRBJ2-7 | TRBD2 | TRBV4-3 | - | TGCGCCAGCAGCCAAGAAGCGGGGCTAGCCTACGAGCAGTACTTC | CASSQEAGLAYEQYF
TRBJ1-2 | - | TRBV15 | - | TGTGCCACCAGCAGAGGACGGGATTATGGCTACACCTTC | CATSRGRDYGYTF
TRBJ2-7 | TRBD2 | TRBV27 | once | TGTGCCAGCAGACGGGGCGGGGGTTTCTACGAGCAGTACTTC | CASRRGGGFYEQYF
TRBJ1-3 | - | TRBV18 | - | TGTGCCAGCTCACCGGGACGGACTAGCTCTGGAAACACCATATATTTT | CASSPGRTSSGNTIYF
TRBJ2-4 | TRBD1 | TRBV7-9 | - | TGTGCCAGCAGGCCTACAGGGGGCGCAGAGGAAAACATTCAGTACTTC | CASRPTGGAEENIQYF
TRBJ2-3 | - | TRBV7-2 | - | TGTGCCAGCAGCCCGACAGTCCTTAGCACAGATACGCAGTATTTT | CASSPTVLSTDTQYF
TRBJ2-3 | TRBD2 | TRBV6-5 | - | TGTGCCAGCAGTACTAGCGTCTCCACAGATACGCAGTATTTT | CASSTSVSTDTQYF
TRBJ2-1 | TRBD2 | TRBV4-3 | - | TGCGCCAGCAGCCAAGAAGGGACTAGCGGGGGTTACAATGAGCAGTTCTTC | CASSQEGTSGGYNEQFF
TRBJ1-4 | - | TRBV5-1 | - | TGCGCCAGCAGAGAGGAGGGGACGGGAAATGAAAAACTGTTTTTT | CASREEGTGNEKLFF
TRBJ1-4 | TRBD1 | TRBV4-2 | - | TGTGCCAGCAGCCAAGAGACAGGGGGTCAGGTCGGAACTAATGAAAAACTGTTTTTT | CASSQETGGQVGTNEKLFF
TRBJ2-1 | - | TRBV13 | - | TGTGCCAGCAGCTTAGGCAGGACAGAGAGCTCCTACAATGAGCAGTTCTTC | CASSLGRTESSYNEQFF
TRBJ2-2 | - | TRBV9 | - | TGTGCCAGCAGCCTCGGGGGAACCGGGGAGCTGTTTTTT | CASSLGGTGELFF
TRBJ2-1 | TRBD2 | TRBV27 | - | TGTGCCAGCAGTTCCCCCCTTGCGGGGGATTCAAATGAGCAGTTCTTC | CASSSPLAGDSNEQFF
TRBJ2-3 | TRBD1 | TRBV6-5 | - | TGTGCCAGCAGCTACAGGGGGCGAAAAGATACGCAGTATTTT | CASSYRGRKDTQYF
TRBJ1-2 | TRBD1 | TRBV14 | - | TGTGCCAGCAGCACCCGACGACAGGGGGCATTATCTGGCTACACCTTC | CASSTRRQGALSGYTF
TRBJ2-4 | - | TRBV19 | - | TGTGCCAGTAGTGTTGAGTTCCTAGCCAAAAACATTCAGTACTTC | CASSVEFLAKNIQYF
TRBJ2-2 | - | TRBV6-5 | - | TGTGCCAGCCGGAGGGGACTGAACACCGGGGAGCTGTTTTTT | CASRRGLNTGELFF
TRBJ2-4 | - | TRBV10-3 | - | TGTGCCATCAGTGACTCGACAGTAGCCAAAAACATTCAGTACTTC | CAISDSTVAKNIQYF
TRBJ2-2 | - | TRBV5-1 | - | TGCGCCAGCAGGGGGCCACAATTATCAGGCGCGAACACCGGGGAGCTGTTTTTT | CASRGPQLSGANTGELFF
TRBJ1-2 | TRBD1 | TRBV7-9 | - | TGTGCCAGCAGCCCCCGGGACAGGGTCCATGGCTACACCTTC | CASSPRDRVHGYTF
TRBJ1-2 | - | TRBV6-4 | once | TGTGCCAGCAGTGACTCGGGAATAGGGGATTATGGCTACACCTTC | CASSDSGIGDYGYTF
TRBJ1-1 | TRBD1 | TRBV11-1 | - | TGTGCCAGCAGCTTAGTGGGACAGTTGAACACTGAAGCTTTCTTT | CASSLVGQLNTEAFF
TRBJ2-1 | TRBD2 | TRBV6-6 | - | TGTGCCAGCAGTTGGGGGGAGGGCAATGAGCAGTTCTTC | CASSWGEGNEQFF
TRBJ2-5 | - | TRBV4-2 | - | TGTGCCAGCAGCCCCGGGACTGTAGGGGAGACCCAGTACTTC | CASSPGTVGETQYF
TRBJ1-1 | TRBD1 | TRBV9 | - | TGTGCCAGCAAGTCTAGGGACAGCCTGAACACTGAAGCTTTCTTT | CASKSRDSLNTEAFF
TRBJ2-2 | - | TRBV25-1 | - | TGTGCCTCCGGAGGGGCGAACACCGGGGAGCTGTTTTTT | CASGGANTGELFF
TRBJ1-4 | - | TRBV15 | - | TGTGCCACCAGCAGAGGGTCGGGGTTCGGTGAAAAACTGTTTTTT | CATSRGSGFGEKLFF
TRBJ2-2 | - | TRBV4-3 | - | TGCGCCAGCAGCCAAAGGGGGGGGCCCATGGGGGTGGGGAAAACCGGGGAGCTGTTTTTT | CASSQRGGPMGVGKTGELFF
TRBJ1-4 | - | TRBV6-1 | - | TGTGCCAGCGCACGGGGTGGGAGTGAAAAACTGTTTTTT | CASARGGSEKLFF